Below, 10 T cell receptor beta chains from the same sample are listed, as sequenced in a study of molecular identifiers for immune sequencing clone quantification. TCRdb re-called the PCR reads with MiXCR, one entry per CDR3 protein. There are some 65,000 distinct CDR3 sequences in the sample; around 18% occur only once, and around 1.5% lies in the top ten. The sample was naive CD8+ T cells from blood, with Jurkat cell RNA spiked in. Indicated subset: FACS-sorted CD8+CD4-CCR7+CD45RA+ naive T cells. The receptor set was obtained from a human donor in good health. Some libraries in this study had Jurkat cell RNA spiked in.

Worth noting for this clonotype: A much larger clone is a single base away; this may be a read error. The chain recombines TRBV7-8 with TRBJ1-2; possible D gene TRBD1, 6 bases. Trimming left V 6 bases short and J 4 bases short, with 18 bases between. The CDR3 sequence is 15 residues long. Germline lookup yields CDR1 SGHVS and CDR2 FQNEAQ. The CDR3 spells CASRDAPGGAYGYTF. In nucleotides, the CDR3 is TGTGCCAGCAGGGATGCGCCCGGGGGGGCCTATGGCTACACCTTC.

This clonotype turned up a few times. CDR3: CASSPRAISYEQYF. The CDR3 DNA is TGTGCCAGCAGCCCCCGAGCGATATCCTACGAGCAGTACTTC. The chain joins TRBV9 to TRBJ2-7; D is undetermined. This CDR3 is built from 14 residues. Per the germline V gene, CDR1 is SGDLS and CDR2 is YYNGEE. Trimming cost V 4 bases and J 1 base, with 12 bases left between them.

This clonotype was detected many times. The V gene is TRBV15, the J gene TRBJ1-5, with 7 bases identical to TRBD1. CDR1 is LNHNV, CDR2 YYDKDF, per germline (reference sequence). The CDR3 sequence is 17 residues long. Trimming took 5 bases from V and 0 from J; bases not matched to a gene: 10. DNA for the CDR3: TGTGCCACCAGCGGGAGAAGGGACAGCTATAGCAATCAGCCCCAGCATTTT. It translates to CATSGRRDSYSNQPQHF.

This clonotype was found many times. The chain is built from TRBV28 and TRBJ2-7; 7 bases line up with TRBD1. Germline CDR1 MDHEN, CDR2 SYDVKM. The CDR3 length is 16 residues. V shed 8 bases and J 5 bases; nucleotides not matched to a gene: 18. The CDR3 is CASFPRGQILEDEQYF. The CDR3 DNA reads as TGTGCCAGCTTCCCCCGGGGACAGATCCTTGAAGACGAGCAGTACTTC.

This clonotype was seen repeatedly, ten times or more. This chain uses TRBV7-2 with TRBJ2-1, with 9 bases matching TRBD2. Germline V lookup: CDR1 SGHTA, CDR2 FQGNSA. V trimming: 3 bases; J trimming: 0 bases; junction bases outside the gene matches: 0. The CDR3 is 15 residues long. CDR3 nucleotides: TGTGCCAGCAGCTTTAGCGGGAGCTCCTACAATGAGCAGTTCTTC. This sequence encodes CASSFSGSSYNEQFF. The full variable domain, its missing parts supplied by reference TRBV7-2 and TRBJ2-1, is GAGVSQSPSNKVTEKGKDVELRCDPISGHTALYWYRQSLGQGLEFLIYFQGNSAPDKSGLPSDRFSAERTGGSVSTLTIQRTQQEDSAVYLCASSFSGSSYNEQFFGPGTRLTVL.

In this sample, this clonotype turned up many times. This chain connects TRBV27 to TRBJ1-3; D is uncertain. Germline V gene data show CDR1 as MNHEY and CDR2 as SMNVEV (reference sequence). Trimming stripped 2 bases from V and 4 bases from J, with 12 bases between. There are 15 residues in the CDR3. The CDR3 bases are TGTGCCAGCAGTTTAAGGCTAGTCAGCGGAAACACCATATATTTT. This sequence encodes CASSLRLVSGNTIYF.

The chain uses TRBV19 and TRBJ2-7; D is uncertain. Germline CDR1 LNHDA, CDR2 SQIVND (reference sequence). V was shortened by 3 bases and J by 7 bases, with 10 bases between the two germline ends. The length of the CDR3 is 12 residues. The CDR3, as DNA: TGTGCCAGTAGTATTGGGCTCTCAGAGCAGTACTTC. Its translation: CASSIGLSEQYF.

This clonotype was seen repeatedly, ten times or more. The chain links TRBV27 to TRBJ2-7, with 12 bases identical to TRBD2. The CDR3 loop spans 15 amino acids. J gave up 6 bases and V 5 bases, and 8 bases lay outside the gene matches. CDR1 MNHEY and CDR2 SMNVEV come from the germline V gene (reference sequence). The CDR3 sequence is CASSVLAGGPSEQYF. CDR3 bases: TGTGCCAGCAGTGTTCTAGCGGGAGGGCCGTCCGAGCAGTACTTC.

For this clonotype: Since a much larger clone is just one base distant, this may be a read error. This sequence joins TRBV28 and TRBJ2-6; the D gene is possibly TRBD1 (5 bases). Per germline, CDR1 MDHEN and CDR2 SYDVKM. The CDR3 totals 12 residues. The CDR3 region is CASRSGANVPTF. Written as DNA, the CDR3 is TGTGCCAGCAGATCTGGGGCCAACGTCCCGACTTTC.

This chain joins TRBV19 and TRBJ2-7; the match to TRBD1 covers 10 bases. This CDR3 has 16 residues. Germline V gives CDR1 LNHDA, CDR2 SQIVND (reference sequence). The junction had 10 bases not matched to a gene; V was cut back by 3 bases and J by 5 bases. CDR3 nucleotide sequence: TGTGCCAGTAGTATTATTCTGGCCGGGACAGGGGACGAGCAGTACTTC. This translates into CASSIILAGTGDEQYF.